The clone carrying this T cell receptor (beta chain) turned up a few times. Researchers ran the PCR with 60 Vbeta and 13 Jbeta primers. Profiled with immunoSEQ multiplex PCR; TCRdb holds only in-frame clones, not every one. This table holds 95,000 to 150,000 clones, over 70% found once. These data originate in a study of cytomegalovirus exposure and HLA in healthy donors. V shed 6 bases and J shed 0 bases, with 12 bases lying between them. This CDR3 contains 15 residues. Germline V gene data show CDR1 as KGHSH and CDR2 as LQKENI. V is TRBV18 and J is TRBJ1-5; a weak D match, TRBD1 (6 bases). This TCR derives from a woman in her thirties or forties in good health and CMV-seropositive. The sequenced sample was PBMCs. The CDR3 loop is CASSARTDSNQPQHF. CDR3 DNA sequence: TGTGCCAGCTCGGCTCGGACAGATAGCAATCAGCCCCAGCATTTT. Together with reference TRBV18 and TRBJ1-5, the CDR3 gives the full variable domain: NAGVMQNPRHLVRRRGQEARLRCSPMKGHSHVYWYRQLPEEGLKFMVYLQKENIIDESGMPKERFSAEFPKEGPSILRIQQVVRGDSAAYFCASSARTDSNQPQHFGDGTRLSIL.